Detailed here is one T cell receptor (beta chain). The data originate from a study of response to subunit inactivated influenza vaccine. The CDR3 runs to 15 residues. CDR1 and CDR2 (germline): MNHEY, SVGEGT. Trimming took off 2 bases at V and 4 bases at J, with 15 bases between the two ends. TCRdb re-derived calls from the RT-PCR reads in MiXCR, one entry per CDR3 protein. The sample records under 200,000 distinct CDR3 sequences, over 9.5% being singletons. The same sample was also used in a study of T cells expressing NK-cell markers. Turning to that study: Synthesis of TCR beta cDNA relied on 5'RACE template switching carrying UMIs. Seven HCMV-seropositive donors and one seronegative donor made up the eight sequenced donors. An anti-gamma-delta TCR antibody restricted sorting to alpha-beta TCR T cells in several experiments. In 6 or 7 donors, dominant NKG2C+ clonotypes were roughly 1.0-7.5% of CD8+ T cells. These clonotypes, the leaders elsewhere, also led the CD3+CD56-NKG2C+ fraction in a handful of donors.

The sequences come from CD8+ T cells sorted from PBMCs, collected 11 to 12 days after vaccination. The chain employs TRBV6-2 or TRBV6-3 and TRBJ2-7, with D perhaps TRBD2 (6 bases). The receptor comes from a man over 45 who received an inactivated influenza vaccine. CDR3 sequence (DNA): TGTGCCAGCAGTTACGGTACAGGACTAAGGTACGAGCAGTACTTC. The encoded protein is CASSYGTGLRYEQYF.